This TCR beta chain comes out of a study of radiotherapy plus CTLA-4 blockade in lung cancer (dated by TCRdb to 2016 to 2019). Looking at the study overall: Objective responses occurred in roughly 19% of enrolled patients, and over 30% achieved disease control. What the research found in general, with its limitations: The strongest predictors of response, as reported, were early dynamic changes in blood T cell clones along with a rise in serum interferon-beta after radiation. After treatment with radiotherapy and ipilimumab, TCR clones that originated in tumors expanded in peripheral blood.

The study tested focal radiation therapy combined with CTLA-4 blockade (ipilimumab) in patients with chemo-refractory metastatic non-small-cell lung cancer. The CDR3 numbers 15 residues from cysteine through phenylalanine. Of all the DNA, just the CDR3 is kept, 45 bases in frame from base 1. Ends trimmed: V by 4 bases, J by 7 bases; bases unmatched to a gene: 9. The germline V gene supplies CDR1 KGHSH and CDR2 LQKENI. A remark on this clone: Its antigen is currently not known. The sample holds no much larger clone one base away, and base qualities are not on file.

Libraries were constructed by the immunoSEQ multiplex PCR assay. The immuneACCESS repertoire file appears here via TCRdb, limited to in-frame rearrangements. These files lack a portion of the clones; in checked studies, under half of the deficit traces to unresolved V genes, and the cause of the others is not known. In this sample the table shows 40,000 to 45,000 clones, more than 60% of which occur a single time. Of the sample, 9.5% to 10% falls within the top ten clones. The chain employs TRBV18 and TRBJ1-4; 7 bases in between match TRBD1. This receptor was identified in a human donor with non-small cell lung cancer who had stable disease on radiotherapy plus ipilimumab. The sequenced sample was peripheral blood, obtained from a patient treated with radiotherapy plus ipilimumab. The CDR3 reads as follows: CASSQQGTEIEKLFF. The DNA sequence is given as TGTGCCAGCTCACAACAGGGGACGGAGATTGAAAAACTGTTTTTT. Reference TRBV18 and TRBJ1-4 genes cover what lies past the CDR3, so the full variable domain is NAGVMQNPRHLVRRRGQEARLRCSPMKGHSHVYWYRQLPEEGLKFMVYLQKENIIDESGMPKERFSAEFPKEGPSILRIQQVVRGDSAAYFCASSQQGTEIEKLFFGSGTQLSVL.